This T cell receptor beta chain emerged from a study of identical twins. TCRdb reprocessed the 5' RACE reads with MiXCR, giving one entry per CDR3 protein. The sample has roughly 540,000 distinct CDR3 sequences, about 20% seen once; the top ten hold about 0.91%. Germline V gene sequence: CDR1 DFQATT, CDR2 SNEGSKA (reference sequence). The ends lost 1 base at V and 3 bases at J; junction bases unmatched: 8. CDR3 size: 16 residues. In regard to this clonotype: Its antigen remains unknown.

The study, taken as a whole, reports: Cord blood beta clonotypes that were abundant carried fewer insertions, and memory repertoires showed no such trend. Less excess twin sharing appeared in beta out-of-frame sequences.

This sample was also put to use in a study of T cells expressing NK-cell markers. As reported in that work: The study found dominant NKG2C+ clonotypes at roughly 1.0-8% of CD8+ T cells in five or six donors.

The clonotype was recovered from a woman between 18 and 29 years old in good health. Sequenced material: CD4+ T cells sorted from blood. This chain connects TRBV20-1 to TRBJ2-1; 8 nucleotides match TRBD2. CDR3 loop: CSARALRLAGYNEQFF. The CDR3 DNA reads TGCAGTGCTAGAGCCCTCAGGCTAGCGGGCTACAATGAGCAGTTCTTC.